Given below is one T cell receptor beta chain in context. This sample is drawn from a study of blood T cell repertoires in COVID-19. As for the study in general: The United States, Italy and Spain were the sources of the acute and convalescent COVID-19 samples.

Sequenced by immunoSEQ multiplex PCR; TCRdb stores in-frame clones only, minus some. The sample has approximately 140,000 clones, 88% seen once. The Seattle patients, enrolled during active infection, were followed longitudinally. The CDR3 totals 14 residues. Germline CDR1 LNHNV, CDR2 YYDKDF (reference sequence). Trimming cost V 8 bases and J 4 bases; bases outside gene matches: 10. The V gene is TRBV15, the J gene TRBJ1-2; 7 positions match TRBD1. The sequencing input was peripheral blood. This receptor was taken from a human donor with COVID-19, enrolled during active disease. The donor label of this sample is uncertain. CDR3: CATAATGNSYGYTF. CDR3 DNA sequence: TGTGCCACCGCGGCGACAGGGAATAGCTATGGCTACACCTTC. Using reference TRBV15 and TRBJ1-2 for the parts outside the CDR3, the full variable domain is DAMVIQNPRYQVTQFGKPVTLSCSQTLNHNVMYWYQQKSSQAPKLLFHYYDKDFNNEADTPDNFQSRRPNTSFCFLDIRSPGLGDTAMYLCATAATGNSYGYTFGSGTRLTVV.